This T cell receptor beta chain was observed in a study of control samples from healthy donors and cancer patients. Profiling relied on immunoSEQ multiplex PCR, and the TCRdb table lists in-frame clones only, not all of them. Among some 160,000 clones, about 89% were seen once, and the ten largest hold about 4.9%. This CDR3 has 13 amino acids. V gave up 3 bases and J gave up 6 bases; unmatched junction bases: 4. Germline assignment: CDR1 SGHRS and CDR2 YFSETQ. This TCR was recovered from a young man in good health. Sequencing was done on a sample of blood. V usage is TRBV5-1 and J usage is TRBJ2-7; the match to TRBD1 covers 9 bases. The CDR3 DNA is TGCGCCAGCAGCTCACAGGGGGCCGCCGAGCAGTACTTC. The encoded protein is CASSSQGAAEQYF.